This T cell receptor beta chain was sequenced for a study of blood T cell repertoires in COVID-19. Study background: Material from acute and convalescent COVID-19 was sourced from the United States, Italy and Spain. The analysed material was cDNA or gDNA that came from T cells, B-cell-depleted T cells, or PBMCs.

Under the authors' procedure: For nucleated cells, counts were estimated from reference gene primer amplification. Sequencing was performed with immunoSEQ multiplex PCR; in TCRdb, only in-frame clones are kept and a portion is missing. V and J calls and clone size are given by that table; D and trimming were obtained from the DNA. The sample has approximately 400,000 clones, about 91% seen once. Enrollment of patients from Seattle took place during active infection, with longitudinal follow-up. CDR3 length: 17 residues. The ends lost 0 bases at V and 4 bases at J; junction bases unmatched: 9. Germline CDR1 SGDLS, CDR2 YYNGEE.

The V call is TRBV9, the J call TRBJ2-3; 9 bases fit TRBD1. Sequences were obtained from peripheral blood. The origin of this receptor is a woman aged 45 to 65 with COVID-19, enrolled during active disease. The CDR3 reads CASSVAFLGTGPDTQYF. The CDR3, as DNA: TGTGCCAGCAGCGTAGCCTTCCTCGGGACAGGGCCAGATACGCAGTATTTT.